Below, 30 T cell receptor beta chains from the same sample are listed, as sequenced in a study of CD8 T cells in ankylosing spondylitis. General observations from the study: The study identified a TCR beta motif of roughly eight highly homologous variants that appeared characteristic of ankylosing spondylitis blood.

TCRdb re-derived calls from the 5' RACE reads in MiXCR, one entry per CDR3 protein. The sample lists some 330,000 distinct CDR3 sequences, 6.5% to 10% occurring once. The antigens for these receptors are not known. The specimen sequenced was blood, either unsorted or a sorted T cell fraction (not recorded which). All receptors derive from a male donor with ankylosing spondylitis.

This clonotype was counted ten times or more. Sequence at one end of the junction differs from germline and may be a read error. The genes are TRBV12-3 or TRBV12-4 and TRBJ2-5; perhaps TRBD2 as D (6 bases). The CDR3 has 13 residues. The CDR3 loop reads CASSSTGTSAVSF. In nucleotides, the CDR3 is TGTGCCAGCAGTTCTACCGGGACTTCTGCCGTAAGCTTC.

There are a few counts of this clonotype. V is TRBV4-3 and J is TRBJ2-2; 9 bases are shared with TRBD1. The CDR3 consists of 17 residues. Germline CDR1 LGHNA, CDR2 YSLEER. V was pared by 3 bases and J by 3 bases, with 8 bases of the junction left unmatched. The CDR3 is CASSQILGTGYTGELFF. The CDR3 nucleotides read TGCGCCAGCAGCCAGATTCTCGGGACAGGGTACACCGGGGAGCTGTTTTTT.

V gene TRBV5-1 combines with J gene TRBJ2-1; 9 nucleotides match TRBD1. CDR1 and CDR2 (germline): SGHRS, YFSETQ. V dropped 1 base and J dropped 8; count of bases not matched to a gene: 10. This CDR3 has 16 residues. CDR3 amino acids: CASSLWDRANMDEQFF. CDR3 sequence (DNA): TGCGCCAGCAGCTTGTGGGACAGGGCCAACATGGATGAGCAGTTCTTC.

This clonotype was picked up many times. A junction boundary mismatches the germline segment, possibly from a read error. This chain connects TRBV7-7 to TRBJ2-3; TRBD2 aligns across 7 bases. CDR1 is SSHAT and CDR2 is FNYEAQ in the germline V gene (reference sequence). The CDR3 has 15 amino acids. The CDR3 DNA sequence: TGTGCTAGCAGCCATGGCCGGGACTATACAGATACGCAGTATTTT. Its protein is CASSHGRDYTDTQYF. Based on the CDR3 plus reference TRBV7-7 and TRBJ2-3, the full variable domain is GAGVSQSPRYKVTKRGQDVTLRCDPISSHATLYWYQQALGQGPEFLTYFNYEAQPDKSGLPSDRFSAERPEGSISTLTIQRTEQRDSAMYRCASSHGRDYTDTQYFGPGTRLTVL.

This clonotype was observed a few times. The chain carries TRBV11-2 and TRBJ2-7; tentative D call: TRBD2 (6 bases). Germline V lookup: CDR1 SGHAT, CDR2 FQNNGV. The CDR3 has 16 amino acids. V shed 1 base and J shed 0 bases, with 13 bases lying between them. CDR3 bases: TGTGCCAGCAGCTTAGGCCCCGCGGGAAGCTCCTACGAGCAGTACTTC. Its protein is CASSLGPAGSSYEQYF.

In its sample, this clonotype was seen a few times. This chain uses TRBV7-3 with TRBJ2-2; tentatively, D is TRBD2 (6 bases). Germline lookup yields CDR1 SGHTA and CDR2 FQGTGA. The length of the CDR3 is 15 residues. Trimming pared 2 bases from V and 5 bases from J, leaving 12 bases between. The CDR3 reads CASSLQAAGTGELFF. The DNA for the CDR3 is TGTGCCAGCAGCTTACAGGCCGCGGGGACCGGGGAGCTGTTTTTT.

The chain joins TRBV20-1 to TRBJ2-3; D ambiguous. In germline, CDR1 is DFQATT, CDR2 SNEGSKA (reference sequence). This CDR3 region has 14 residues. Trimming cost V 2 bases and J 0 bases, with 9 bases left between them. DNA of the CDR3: TGCAGTGCTAGATTTGTACTTAGCACAGATACGCAGTATTTT. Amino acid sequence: CSARFVLSTDTQYF.

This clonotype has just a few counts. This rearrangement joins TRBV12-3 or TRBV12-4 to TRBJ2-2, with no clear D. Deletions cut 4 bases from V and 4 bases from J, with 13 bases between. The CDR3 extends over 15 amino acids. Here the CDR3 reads CASSWTNHPTGELFF. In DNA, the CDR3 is TGTGCCAGCAGTTGGACGAATCACCCCACCGGGGAGCTGTTTTTT.

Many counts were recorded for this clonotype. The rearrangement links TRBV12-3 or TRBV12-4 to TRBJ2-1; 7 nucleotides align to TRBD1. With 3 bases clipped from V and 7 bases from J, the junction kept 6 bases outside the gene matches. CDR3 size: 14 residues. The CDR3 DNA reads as TGTGCCAGCAGTTTGAACAGGGGATGGAATGAGCAGTTCTTC. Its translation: CASSLNRGWNEQFF.

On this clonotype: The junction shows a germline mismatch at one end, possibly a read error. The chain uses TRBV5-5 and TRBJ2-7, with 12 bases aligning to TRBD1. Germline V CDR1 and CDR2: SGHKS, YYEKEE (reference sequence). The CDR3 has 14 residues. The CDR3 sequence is CASIGTGQGAQICF. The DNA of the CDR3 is TGTGCCAGCATCGGGACGGGACAGGGGGCGCAAATTTGCTTC.

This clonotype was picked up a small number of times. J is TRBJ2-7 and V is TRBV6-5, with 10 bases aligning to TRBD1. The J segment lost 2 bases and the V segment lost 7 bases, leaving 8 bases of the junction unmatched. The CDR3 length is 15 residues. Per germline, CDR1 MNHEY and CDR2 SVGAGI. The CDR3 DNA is TGTGCCAGCAATTTTGGGGGGACAGGGGCCTACGAGCAGTACTTC. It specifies CASNFGGTGAYEQYF.

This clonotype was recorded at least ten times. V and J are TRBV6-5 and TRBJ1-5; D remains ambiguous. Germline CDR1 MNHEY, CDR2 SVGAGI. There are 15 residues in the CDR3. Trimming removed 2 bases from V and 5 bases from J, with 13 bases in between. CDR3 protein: CASSYTSSRYQPQHF. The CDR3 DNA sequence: TGTGCCAGCAGTTACACGTCGTCGAGGTATCAGCCCCAGCATTTT.

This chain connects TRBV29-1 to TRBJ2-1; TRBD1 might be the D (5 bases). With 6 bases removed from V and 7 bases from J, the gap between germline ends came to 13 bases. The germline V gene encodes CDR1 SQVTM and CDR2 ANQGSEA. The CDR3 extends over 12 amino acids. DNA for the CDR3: TGCAGCGTAGGTAACAGGATAAATGAGCAGTTCTTC. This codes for CSVGNRINEQFF.

CDR3 sequence reads: CASSIRRQANTDTQYF. The CDR3 region has the DNA TGTGCCAGTAGTATACGTCGACAAGCAAACACAGATACGCAGTATTTT. This rearrangement joins TRBV19 to TRBJ2-3; no firm D call. CDR3 length: 16 residues. Germline V gene sequence: CDR1 LNHDA, CDR2 SQIVND (reference sequence). V was pared by 2 bases and J by 2 bases, with 14 bases between.

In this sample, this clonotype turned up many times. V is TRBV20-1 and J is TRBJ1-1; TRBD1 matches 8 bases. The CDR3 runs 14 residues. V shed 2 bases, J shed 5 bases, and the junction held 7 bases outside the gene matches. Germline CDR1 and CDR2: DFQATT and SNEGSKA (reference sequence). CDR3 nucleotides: TGCAGTGCTAGATCGACGGACAGGGAGACTGAAGCTTTCTTT. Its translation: CSARSTDRETEAFF.

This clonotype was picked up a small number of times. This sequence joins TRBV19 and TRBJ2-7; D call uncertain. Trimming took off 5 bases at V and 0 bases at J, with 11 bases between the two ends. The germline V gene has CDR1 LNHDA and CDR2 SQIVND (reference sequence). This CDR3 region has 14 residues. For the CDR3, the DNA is TGTGCCAGTAGTGAATCCGGGTTCTCCTACGAGCAGTACTTC. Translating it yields CASSESGFSYEQYF.

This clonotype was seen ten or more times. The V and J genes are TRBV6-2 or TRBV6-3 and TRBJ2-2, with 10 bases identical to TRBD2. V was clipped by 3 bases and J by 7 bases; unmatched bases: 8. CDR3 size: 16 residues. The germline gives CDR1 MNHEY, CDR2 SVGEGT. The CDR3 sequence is CASSYGAGGYSGELFF. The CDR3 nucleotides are TGTGCCAGCAGTTATGGAGCGGGAGGGTATAGCGGGGAGCTGTTTTTT.

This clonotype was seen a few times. The CDR3 reads CSHAGDFTDTQYF. DNA for the CDR3: TGCAGTCACGCGGGAGATTTCACAGATACGCAGTATTTT. V and J are TRBV29-1 and TRBJ2-3, with 7 bases aligning to TRBD2. The germline V gene encodes CDR1 SQVTM and CDR2 ANQGSEA. The CDR3 extends over 13 amino acids.

The CDR3 sequence is CASSLAGGVADTQYF. CDR3 nucleotides: TGTGCCAGCAGCTTGGCGGGAGGTGTTGCAGATACGCAGTATTTT. This chain joins TRBV7-6 and TRBJ2-3; 8 bases align to TRBD2. Per germline, CDR1 SGHVS and CDR2 FNYEAQ. J was trimmed by 4 bases and V by 3 bases; bases with no gene match: 6. CDR3 length: 15 residues. Looking up the rest from reference TRBV7-6 and TRBJ2-3 gives the full variable domain: GAGVSQSPRYKVTKRGQDVALRCDPISGHVSLYWYRQALGQGPEFLTYFNYEAQQDKSGLPNDRFSAERPEGSISTLTIQRTEQRDSAMYRCASSLAGGVADTQYFGPGTRLTVL.

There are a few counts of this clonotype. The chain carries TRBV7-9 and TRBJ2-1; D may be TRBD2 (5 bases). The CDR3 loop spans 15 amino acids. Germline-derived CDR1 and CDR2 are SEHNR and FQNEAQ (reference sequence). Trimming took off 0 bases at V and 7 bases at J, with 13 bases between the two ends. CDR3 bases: TGTGCCAGCAGCTTAGCTTACGGACTCGATAATGAGCAGTTCTTC. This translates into CASSLAYGLDNEQFF.

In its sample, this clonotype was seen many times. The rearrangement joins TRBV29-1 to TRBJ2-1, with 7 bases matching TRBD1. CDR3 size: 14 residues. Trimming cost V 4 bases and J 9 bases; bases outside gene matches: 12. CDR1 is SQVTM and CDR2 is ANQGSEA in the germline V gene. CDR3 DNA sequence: TGCAGCGTTGTGGACAGGTTGGACGTGAGTGAGCAGTTCTTC. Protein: CSVVDRLDVSEQFF.

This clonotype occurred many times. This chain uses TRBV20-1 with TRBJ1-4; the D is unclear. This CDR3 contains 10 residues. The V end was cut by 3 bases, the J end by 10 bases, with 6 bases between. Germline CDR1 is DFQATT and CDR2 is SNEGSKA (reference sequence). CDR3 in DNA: TGCAGTGCTAGGAGAGGAAAACTGTTTTTT. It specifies CSARRGKLFF.

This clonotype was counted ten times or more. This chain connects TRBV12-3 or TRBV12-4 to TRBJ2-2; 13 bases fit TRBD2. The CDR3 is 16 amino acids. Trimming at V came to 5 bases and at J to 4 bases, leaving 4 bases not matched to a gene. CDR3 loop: CASSLTSGRATGELFF. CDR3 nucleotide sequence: TGTGCCAGCAGTCTCACTAGCGGGAGGGCCACCGGGGAGCTGTTTTTT.

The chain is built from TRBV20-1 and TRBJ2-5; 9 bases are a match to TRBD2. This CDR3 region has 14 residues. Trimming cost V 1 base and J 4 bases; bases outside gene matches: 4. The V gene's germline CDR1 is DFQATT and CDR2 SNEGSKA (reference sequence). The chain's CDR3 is CSARGGRALETQYF. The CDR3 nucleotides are TGCAGTGCTAGAGGCGGGAGGGCCTTAGAGACCCAGTACTTC.

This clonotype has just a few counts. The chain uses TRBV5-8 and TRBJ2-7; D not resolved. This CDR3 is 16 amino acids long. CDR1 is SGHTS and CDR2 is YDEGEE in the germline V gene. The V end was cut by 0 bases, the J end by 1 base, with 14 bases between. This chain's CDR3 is CASSLEGKYRSYEQYF. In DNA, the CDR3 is TGTGCCAGCAGCTTGGAAGGGAAGTATAGATCCTACGAGCAGTACTTC. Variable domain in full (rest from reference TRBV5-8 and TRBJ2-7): EAGVTQSPTHLIKTRGQQATLRCSPISGHTSVYWYQQALGLGLQFLLWYDEGEERNRGNFPPRFSGRQFPNYSSELNVNALELEDSALYLCASSLEGKYRSYEQYFGPGTRLTVT.

CDR3 residues: CASSSGLAGIGNTQYF. Written as DNA, the CDR3 is TGTGCCAGCAGCTCCGGACTAGCGGGAATTGGCAATACGCAGTATTTT. The chain uses TRBV7-3 and TRBJ2-3, with 12 positions matching TRBD2. The CDR3 has 16 residues. CDR1 is SGHTA, CDR2 FQGTGA, per germline. J gave up 7 bases and V 4 bases, and 9 bases lay outside the gene matches.

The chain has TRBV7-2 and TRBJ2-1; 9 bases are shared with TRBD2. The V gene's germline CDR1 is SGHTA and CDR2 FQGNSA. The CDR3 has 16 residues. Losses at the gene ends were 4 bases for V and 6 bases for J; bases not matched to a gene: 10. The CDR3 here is CASSYRIAGGPNEQFF. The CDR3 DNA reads TGTGCCAGCAGCTATAGAATCGCGGGAGGGCCCAATGAGCAGTTCTTC.

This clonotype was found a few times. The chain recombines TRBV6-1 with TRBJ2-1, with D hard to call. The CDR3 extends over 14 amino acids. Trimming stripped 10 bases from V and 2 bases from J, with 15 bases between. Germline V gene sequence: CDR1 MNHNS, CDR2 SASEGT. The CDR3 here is CATGRDPTYNEQFF. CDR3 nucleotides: TGTGCCACAGGTCGCGACCCGACCTACAATGAGCAGTTCTTC.

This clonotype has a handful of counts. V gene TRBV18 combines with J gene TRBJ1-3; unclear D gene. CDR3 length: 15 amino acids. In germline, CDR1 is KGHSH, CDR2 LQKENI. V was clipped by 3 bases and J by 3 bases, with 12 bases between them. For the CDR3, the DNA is TGTGCCAGCTCACCCGACCTAAGGATTGGAAACACCATATATTTT. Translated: CASSPDLRIGNTIYF.

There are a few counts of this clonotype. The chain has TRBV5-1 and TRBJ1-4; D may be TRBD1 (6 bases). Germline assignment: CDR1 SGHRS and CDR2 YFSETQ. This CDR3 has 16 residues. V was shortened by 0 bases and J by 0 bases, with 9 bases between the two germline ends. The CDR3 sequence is CASSLEPGATNEKLFF. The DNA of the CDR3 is TGCGCCAGCAGCTTGGAACCAGGGGCAACTAATGAAAAACTGTTTTTT.